This T cell receptor (beta chain) stems from a study of early T cells in non-severe SARS-CoV-2 infection. Across the study: The study sequenced bulk RNA from unsorted whole blood, with chains unpaired.

The CDR3 sequence is 12 residues long. Trimming removed 0 bases from V and 6 bases from J, with 4 bases in between. Germline CDR1 is SGHKS and CDR2 is YYEKEE (reference sequence). This clonotype is deemed medium-sized. Each CDR3 protein is one row after TCRdb ran MiXCR on the 5' RACE reads. Among 20,000 or so distinct CDR3 sequences listed, 5% to 6% were seen once. This clonotype originated in an adult who was a healthcare worker with PCR-confirmed SARS-CoV-2 infection or an uninfected control (not recorded which). Material: whole blood, obtained at baseline. The chain is built from TRBV5-5 and TRBJ1-5, with D hard to call. Here the CDR3 DNA reads TGTGCCAGCAGCTTGGGGAGTCAGCCCCAGCATTTT. This gives the protein CASSLGSQPQHF.